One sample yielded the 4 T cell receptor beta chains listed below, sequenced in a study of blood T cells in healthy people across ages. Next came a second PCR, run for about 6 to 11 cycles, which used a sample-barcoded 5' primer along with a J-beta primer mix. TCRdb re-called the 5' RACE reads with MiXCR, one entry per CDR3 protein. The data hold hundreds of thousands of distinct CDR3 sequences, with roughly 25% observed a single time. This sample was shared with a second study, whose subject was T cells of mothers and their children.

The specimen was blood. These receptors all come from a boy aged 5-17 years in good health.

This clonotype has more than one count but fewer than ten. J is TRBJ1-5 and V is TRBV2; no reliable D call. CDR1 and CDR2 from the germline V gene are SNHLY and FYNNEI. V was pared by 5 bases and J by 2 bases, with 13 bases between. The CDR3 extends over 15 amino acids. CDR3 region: CASSKSGQGNQPQHF. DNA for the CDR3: TGTGCCAGCAGTAAATCTGGCCAAGGCAATCAGCCCCAGCATTTT.

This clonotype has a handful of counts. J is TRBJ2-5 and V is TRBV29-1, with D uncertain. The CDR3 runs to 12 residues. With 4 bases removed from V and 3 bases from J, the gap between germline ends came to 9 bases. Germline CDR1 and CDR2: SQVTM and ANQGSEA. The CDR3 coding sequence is TGCAGCGTTGGCAGGAAGGAAGAGACCCAGTACTTC. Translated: CSVGRKEETQYF.

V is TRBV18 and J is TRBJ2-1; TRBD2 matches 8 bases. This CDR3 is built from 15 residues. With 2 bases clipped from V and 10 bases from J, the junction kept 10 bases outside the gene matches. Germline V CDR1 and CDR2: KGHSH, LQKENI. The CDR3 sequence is CASSPMAGGSDEQFF. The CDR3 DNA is TGTGCCAGCTCACCAATGGCGGGGGGCTCCGACGAGCAGTTCTTC. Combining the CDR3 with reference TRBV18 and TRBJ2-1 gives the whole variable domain NAGVMQNPRHLVRRRGQEARLRCSPMKGHSHVYWYRQLPEEGLKFMVYLQKENIIDESGMPKERFSAEFPKEGPSILRIQQVVRGDSAAYFCASSPMAGGSDEQFFGPGTRLTVL.

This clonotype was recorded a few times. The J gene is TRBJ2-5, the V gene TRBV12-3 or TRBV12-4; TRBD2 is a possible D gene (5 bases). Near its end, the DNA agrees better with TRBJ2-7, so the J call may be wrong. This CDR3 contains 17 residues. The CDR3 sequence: CASSSPPDSTSIYEQYF. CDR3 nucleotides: TGTGCCAGCAGTTCCCCCCCGGACTCAACTTCGATCTACGAGCAGTACTTC.